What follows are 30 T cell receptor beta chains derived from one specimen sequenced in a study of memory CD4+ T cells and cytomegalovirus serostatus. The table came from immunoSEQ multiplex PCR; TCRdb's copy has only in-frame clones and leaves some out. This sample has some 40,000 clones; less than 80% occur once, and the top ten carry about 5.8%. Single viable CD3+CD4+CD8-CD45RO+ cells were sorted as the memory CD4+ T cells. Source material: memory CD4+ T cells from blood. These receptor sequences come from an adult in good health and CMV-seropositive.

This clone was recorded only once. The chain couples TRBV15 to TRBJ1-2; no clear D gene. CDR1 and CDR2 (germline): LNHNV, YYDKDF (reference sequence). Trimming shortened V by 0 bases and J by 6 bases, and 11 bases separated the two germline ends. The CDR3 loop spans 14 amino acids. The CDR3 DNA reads TGTGCCACCAGCAGAGATTTAGGCCTGGATGGCTACACCTTC. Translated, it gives CATSRDLGLDGYTF.

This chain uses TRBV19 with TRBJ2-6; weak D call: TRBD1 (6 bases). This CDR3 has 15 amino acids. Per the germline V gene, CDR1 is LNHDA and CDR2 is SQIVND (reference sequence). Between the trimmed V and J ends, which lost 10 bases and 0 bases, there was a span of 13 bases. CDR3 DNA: TGTGCCACTTTCAGGGGCGACTCTGGGGCCAACGTCCTGACTTTC. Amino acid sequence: CATFRGDSGANVLTF.

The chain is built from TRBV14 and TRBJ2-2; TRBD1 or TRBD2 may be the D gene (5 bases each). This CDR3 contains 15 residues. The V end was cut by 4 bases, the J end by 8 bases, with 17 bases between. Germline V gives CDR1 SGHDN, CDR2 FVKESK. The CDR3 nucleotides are TGTGCCAGCAGCCTACCGGGACGGGAAGATGGGGAGCTGTTTTTT. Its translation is CASSLPGREDGELFF.

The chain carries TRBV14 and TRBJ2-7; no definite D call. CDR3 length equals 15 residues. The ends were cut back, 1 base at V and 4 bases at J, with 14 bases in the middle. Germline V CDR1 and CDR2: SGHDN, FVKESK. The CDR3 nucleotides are TGTGCCAGCAGCCAAGGACTTACCCCGACGTACGAGCAGTACTTC. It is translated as CASSQGLTPTYEQYF.

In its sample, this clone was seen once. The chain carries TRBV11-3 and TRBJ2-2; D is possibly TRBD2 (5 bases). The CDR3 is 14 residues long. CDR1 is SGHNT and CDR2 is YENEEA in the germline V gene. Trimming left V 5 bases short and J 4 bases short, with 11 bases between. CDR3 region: CASSPNRGTGELFF. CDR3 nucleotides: TGTGCCAGCAGCCCCAACCGGGGCACCGGGGAGCTGTTTTTT.

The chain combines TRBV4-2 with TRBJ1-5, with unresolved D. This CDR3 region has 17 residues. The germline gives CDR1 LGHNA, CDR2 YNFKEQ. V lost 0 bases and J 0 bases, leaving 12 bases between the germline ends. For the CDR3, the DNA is TGTGCCAGCAGCCAAGATACCGTACGGGCTAGCAATCAGCCCCAGCATTTT. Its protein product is CASSQDTVRASNQPQHF.

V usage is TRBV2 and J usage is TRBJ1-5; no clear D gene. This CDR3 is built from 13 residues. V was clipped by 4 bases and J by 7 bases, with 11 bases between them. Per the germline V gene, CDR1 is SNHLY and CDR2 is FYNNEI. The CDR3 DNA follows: TGTGCCAGCAGTGTTGGAGGGCTCCAGCCCCAGCATTTT. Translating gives CASSVGGLQPQHF.

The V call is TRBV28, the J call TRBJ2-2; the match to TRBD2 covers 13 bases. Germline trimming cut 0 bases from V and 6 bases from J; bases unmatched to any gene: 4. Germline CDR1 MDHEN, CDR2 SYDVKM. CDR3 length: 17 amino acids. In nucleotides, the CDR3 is TGTGCCAGCAGTTTATGGAGACTAGCGGGAGGTCCCGGGGAGCTGTTTTTT. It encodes CASSLWRLAGGPGELFF. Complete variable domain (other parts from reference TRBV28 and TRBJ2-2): DVKVTQSSRYLVKRTGEKVFLECVQDMDHENMFWYRQDPGLGLRLIYFSYDVKMKEKGDIPEGYSVSREKKERFSLILESASTNQTSMYLCASSLWRLAGGPGELFFGEGSRLTVL.

The DNA for the CDR3 is TGTGCCAGCAGCTCATTGGGAGGGGTGAACACTGAAGCTTTCTTT. Encoded protein: CASSSLGGVNTEAFF. The chain is built from TRBV13 and TRBJ1-1, with D perhaps TRBD1 (5 bases). Germline CDR1 and CDR2: PRHDT and FYEKMQ (reference sequence). Between the trimmed V and J ends, which lost 4 bases and 0 bases, there was a span of 12 bases. CDR3 length: 15 residues.

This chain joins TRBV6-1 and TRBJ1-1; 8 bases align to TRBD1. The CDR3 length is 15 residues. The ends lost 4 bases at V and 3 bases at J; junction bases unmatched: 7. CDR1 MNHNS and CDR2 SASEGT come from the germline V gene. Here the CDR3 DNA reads TGTGCCAGCAGTGTCGCGGACAGGGCCGACACTGAAGCTTTCTTT. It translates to CASSVADRADTEAFF.

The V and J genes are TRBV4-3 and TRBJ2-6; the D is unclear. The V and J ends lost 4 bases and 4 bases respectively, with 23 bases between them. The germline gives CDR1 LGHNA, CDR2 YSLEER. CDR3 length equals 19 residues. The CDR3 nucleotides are TGCGCCAGCAGCCGACGCGGCGCGAGCGTTTTTACCGGGGCCAACGTCCTGACTTTC. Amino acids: CASSRRGASVFTGANVLTF.

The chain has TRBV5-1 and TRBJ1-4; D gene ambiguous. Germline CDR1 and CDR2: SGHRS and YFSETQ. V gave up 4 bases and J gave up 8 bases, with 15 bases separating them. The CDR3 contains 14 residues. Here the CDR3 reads CASSQTEVGEKLFF. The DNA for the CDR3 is TGCGCCAGCAGCCAAACGGAGGTGGGGGAAAAACTGTTTTTT.

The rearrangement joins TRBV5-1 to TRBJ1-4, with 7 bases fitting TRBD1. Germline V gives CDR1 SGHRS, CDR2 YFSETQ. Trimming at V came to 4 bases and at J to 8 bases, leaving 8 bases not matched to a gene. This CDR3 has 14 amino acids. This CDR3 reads CASSAGQDGEKLFF. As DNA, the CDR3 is TGCGCCAGCAGCGCCGGACAGGATGGGGAAAAACTGTTTTTT.

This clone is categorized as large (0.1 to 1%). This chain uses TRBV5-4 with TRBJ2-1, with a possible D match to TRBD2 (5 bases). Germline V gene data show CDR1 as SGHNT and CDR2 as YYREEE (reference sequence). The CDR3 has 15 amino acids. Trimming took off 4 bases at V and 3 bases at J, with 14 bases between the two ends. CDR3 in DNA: TGTGCCAGCAGCCCCCCATGGGGAGACTACAATGAGCAGTTCTTC. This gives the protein CASSPPWGDYNEQFF.

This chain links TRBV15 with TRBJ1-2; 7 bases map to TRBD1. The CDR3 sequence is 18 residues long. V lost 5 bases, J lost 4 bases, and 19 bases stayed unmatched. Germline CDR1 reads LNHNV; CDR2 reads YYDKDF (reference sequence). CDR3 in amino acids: CATSEFRDSNFLLYGYTF. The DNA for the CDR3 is TGTGCCACCAGCGAATTCCGGGACAGCAACTTCCTACTCTATGGCTACACCTTC.

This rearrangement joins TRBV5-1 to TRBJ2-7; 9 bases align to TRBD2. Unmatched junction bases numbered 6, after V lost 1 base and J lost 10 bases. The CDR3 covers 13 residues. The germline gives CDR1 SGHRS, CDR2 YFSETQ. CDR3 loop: CASSLRGTSSQYF. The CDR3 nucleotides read TGCGCCAGCAGCTTGCGTGGGACTAGCAGTCAGTACTTC.

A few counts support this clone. The chain's CDR3 is CASSLLGLYGYTF. CDR3 DNA sequence: TGTGCCAGCAGCTTGTTGGGGCTCTATGGCTACACCTTC. The gene calls are TRBV5-6 and TRBJ1-2; maybe TRBD1 (5 bases). Germline lookup yields CDR1 SGHDT and CDR2 YYEEEE. The CDR3 sequence is 13 residues long. Trimming pared 1 base from V and 4 bases from J, leaving 8 bases between.

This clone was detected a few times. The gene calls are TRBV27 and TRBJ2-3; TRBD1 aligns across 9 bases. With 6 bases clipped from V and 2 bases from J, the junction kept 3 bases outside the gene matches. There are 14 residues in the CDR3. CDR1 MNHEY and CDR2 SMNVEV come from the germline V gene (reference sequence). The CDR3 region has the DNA TGTGCCAGCAGGCGGGACAGGGTCACAGATACGCAGTATTTT. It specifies CASRRDRVTDTQYF.

The CDR3 reads CASSVTSSYNEQFF. The CDR3 DNA reads TGTGCCAGCAGTGTGACGAGCTCCTACAATGAGCAGTTCTTC. The chain uses TRBV2 and TRBJ2-1; no clear D gene. The CDR3 runs to 14 residues. Germline loops: CDR1 SNHLY, CDR2 FYNNEI. Trimming took 4 bases from V and 0 from J, leaving 7 bases between them.

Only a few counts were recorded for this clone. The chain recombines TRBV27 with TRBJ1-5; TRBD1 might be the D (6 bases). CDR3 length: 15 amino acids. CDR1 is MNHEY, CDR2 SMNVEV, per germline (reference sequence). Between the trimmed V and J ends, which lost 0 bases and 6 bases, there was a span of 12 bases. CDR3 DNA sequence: TGTGCCAGCAGTTTATCAGGGGGACGAGTTCAGCCCCAGCATTTT. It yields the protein CASSLSGGRVQPQHF.

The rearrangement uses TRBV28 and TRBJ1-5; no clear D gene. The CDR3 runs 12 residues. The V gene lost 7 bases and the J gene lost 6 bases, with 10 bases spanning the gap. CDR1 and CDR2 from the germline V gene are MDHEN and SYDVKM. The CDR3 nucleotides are TGTGCCAGCACGCTGTATGGTCAGCCCCAGCATTTT. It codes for CASTLYGQPQHF.

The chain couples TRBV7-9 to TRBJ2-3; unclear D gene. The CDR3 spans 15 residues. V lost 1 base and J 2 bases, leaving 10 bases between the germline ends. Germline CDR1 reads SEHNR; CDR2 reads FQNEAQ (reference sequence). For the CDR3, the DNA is TGTGCCAGCAGCTTAGAAGGATTCCCCACAGATACGCAGTATTTT. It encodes CASSLEGFPTDTQYF.

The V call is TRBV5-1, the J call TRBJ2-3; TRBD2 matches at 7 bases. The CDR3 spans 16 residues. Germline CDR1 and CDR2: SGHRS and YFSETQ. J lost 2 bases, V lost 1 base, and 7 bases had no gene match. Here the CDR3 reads CASSLTAGVNTDTQYF. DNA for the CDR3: TGCGCCAGCAGCTTGACCGCGGGGGTCAACACAGATACGCAGTATTTT.

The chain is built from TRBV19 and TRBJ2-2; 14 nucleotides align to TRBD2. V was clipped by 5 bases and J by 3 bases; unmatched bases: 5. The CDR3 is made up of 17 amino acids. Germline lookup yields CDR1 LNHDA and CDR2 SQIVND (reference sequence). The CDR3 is CASSGTSGRGDTGELFF. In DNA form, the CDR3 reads TGTGCCAGTAGTGGGACTAGCGGGAGAGGGGACACCGGGGAGCTGTTTTTT.

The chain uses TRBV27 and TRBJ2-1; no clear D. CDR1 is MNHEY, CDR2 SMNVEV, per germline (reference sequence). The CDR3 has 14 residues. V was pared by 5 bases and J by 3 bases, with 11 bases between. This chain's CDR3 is CASSPRPRYNEQFF. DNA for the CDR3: TGTGCCAGCAGTCCCCGGCCCCGCTACAATGAGCAGTTCTTC.

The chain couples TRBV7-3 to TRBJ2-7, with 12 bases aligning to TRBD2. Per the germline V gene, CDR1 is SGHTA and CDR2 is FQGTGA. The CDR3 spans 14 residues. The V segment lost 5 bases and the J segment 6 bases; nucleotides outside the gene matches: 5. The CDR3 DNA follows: TGTGCCAGCAGCGGACTAGCGGGAAAAGGCGAGCAGTACTTC. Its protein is CASSGLAGKGEQYF.

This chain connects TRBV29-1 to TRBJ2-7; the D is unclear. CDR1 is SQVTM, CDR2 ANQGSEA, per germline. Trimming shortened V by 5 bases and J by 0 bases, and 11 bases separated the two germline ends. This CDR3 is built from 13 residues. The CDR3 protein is CSVYLPSSYEQYF. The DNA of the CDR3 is TGCAGCGTTTATCTTCCGAGCTCCTACGAGCAGTACTTC.

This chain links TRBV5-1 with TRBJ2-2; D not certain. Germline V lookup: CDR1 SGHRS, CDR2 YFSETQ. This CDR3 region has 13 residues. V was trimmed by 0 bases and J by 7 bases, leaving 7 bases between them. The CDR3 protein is CASSLVGNGELFF. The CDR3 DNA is TGCGCCAGCAGCTTGGTAGGAAACGGGGAGCTGTTTTTT.

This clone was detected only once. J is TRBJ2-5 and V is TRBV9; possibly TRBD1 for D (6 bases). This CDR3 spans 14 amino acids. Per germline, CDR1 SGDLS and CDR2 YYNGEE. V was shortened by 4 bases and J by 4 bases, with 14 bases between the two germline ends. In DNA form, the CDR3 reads TGTGCCAGCAGCCCCCGGGGCAGGGGAGAGACCCAGTACTTC. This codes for CASSPRGRGETQYF. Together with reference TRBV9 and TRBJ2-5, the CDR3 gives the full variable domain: DSGVTQTPKHLITATGQRVTLRCSPRSGDLSVYWYQQSLDQGLQFLIQYYNGEERAKGNILERFSAQQFPDLHSELNLSSLELGDSALYFCASSPRGRGETQYFGPGTRLLVL.

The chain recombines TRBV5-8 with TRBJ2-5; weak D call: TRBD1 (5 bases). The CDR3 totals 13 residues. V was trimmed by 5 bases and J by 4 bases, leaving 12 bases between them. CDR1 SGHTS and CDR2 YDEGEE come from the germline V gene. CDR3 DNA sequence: TGTGCCAGCAGGTTGACAGCACGAGAGACCCAGTACTTC. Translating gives CASRLTARETQYF.